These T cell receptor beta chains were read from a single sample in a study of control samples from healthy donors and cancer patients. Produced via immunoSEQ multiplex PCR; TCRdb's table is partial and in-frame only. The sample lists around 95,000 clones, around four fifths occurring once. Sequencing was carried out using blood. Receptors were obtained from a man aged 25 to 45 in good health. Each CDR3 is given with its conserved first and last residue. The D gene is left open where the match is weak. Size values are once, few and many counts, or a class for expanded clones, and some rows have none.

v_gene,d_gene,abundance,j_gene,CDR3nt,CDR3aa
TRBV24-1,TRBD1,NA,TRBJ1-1,TGTGCCACCCGCAAGACAGGGTACACTGAAGCTTTCTTT,CATRKTGYTEAFF
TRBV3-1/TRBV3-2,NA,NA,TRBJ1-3,TGTGCCAGCAGCCAAGAGCGGCTCTCTGGAAACACCATATATTTT,CASSQERLSGNTIYF
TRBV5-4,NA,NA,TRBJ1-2,TGTGCCAGCAGCCCGGAAATAAACTATGGCTACACCTTC,CASSPEINYGYTF
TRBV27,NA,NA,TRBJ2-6,TGTGCCAGCAGTCTACAAAACTCTGGGGCCAACGTCCTGACTTTC,CASSLQNSGANVLTF
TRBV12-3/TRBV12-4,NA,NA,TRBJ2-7,TGTGCCAGCAGTTTAATGGGATACGAGCAGTACTTC,CASSLMGYEQYF
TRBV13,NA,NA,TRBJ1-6,TGTGCCAGCAAGGACATTAATTCACCCCTCCACTTT,CASKDINSPLHF
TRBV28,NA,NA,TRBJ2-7,TGTGCCAGCAGTGCGACAGGATACTACGAGCAGTACTTC,CASSATGYYEQYF
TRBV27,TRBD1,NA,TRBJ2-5,TGTGCCAGCAGTCCGACGGGACAGGGTCTTGTTTCCCAGTACTTC,CASSPTGQGLVSQYF
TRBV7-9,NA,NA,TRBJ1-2,TGTGCCAGCAGCTTACCAATCACGGGTGGCTACACCTTC,CASSLPITGGYTF
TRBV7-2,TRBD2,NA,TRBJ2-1,TGTGCCACCGACGGGGGGGGGCGCGGGAATGAGCAGTTCTTC,CATDGGGRGNEQFF
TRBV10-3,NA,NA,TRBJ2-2,TGTGCCATCAGTGAGTCGGACGGGGGGCCAACCGGGGAGCTGTTTTTT,CAISESDGGPTGELFF
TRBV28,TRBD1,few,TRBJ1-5,TGTGCCAGCAGCCCGAATCGTATCACCGGGACAGGGGGCTTCAGCAATCAGCCCCAGCATTTT,CASSPNRITGTGGFSNQPQHF
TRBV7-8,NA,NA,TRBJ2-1,TGTGCCAGCAGCCTAAACGAGCAAGCGGGCTCCTACAATGAGCAGTTCTTC,CASSLNEQAGSYNEQFF
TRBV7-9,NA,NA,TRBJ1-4,TGTGCCAGCAGCCCTTGGACAACTCCTGGGGAAAAACTGTTTTTT,CASSPWTTPGEKLFF
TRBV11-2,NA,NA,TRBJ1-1,TGTGCCAGCAGTGCGGGGGGTGAACGGACTGAAGCTTTCTTT,CASSAGGERTEAFF
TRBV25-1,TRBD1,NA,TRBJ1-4,TGTGCCAGCAGTGGTGGACAGGGGGCAACTAATGAAAAACTGTTTTTT,CASSGGQGATNEKLFF
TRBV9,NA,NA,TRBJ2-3,TGTGCCAGCAGCGTAAGTGGCAGGGAGACAGATACGCAGTATTTT,CASSVSGRETDTQYF
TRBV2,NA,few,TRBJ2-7,TGTGCCAGGGCCGAGGCCTGGAGGACCGAGCAGTACTTC,CARAEAWRTEQYF
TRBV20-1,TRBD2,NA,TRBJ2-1,TGCAGTGCGAGTCGTAGCGGGGGGTTCAATGAGCAGTTCTTC,CSASRSGGFNEQFF
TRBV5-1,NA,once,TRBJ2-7,TGCGCCAGCAGCTTGGAGGCACCCGGGGTTGAGCAGTACTTC,CASSLEAPGVEQYF
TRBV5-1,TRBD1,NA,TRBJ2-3,TGCGCCAGCAGCATTGGACAGGTTAGCCCAGATACGCAGTATTTT,CASSIGQVSPDTQYF
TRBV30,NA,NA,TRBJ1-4,TGTGCCTATGACAAGAATAATGAAAAACTGTTTTTT,CAYDKNNEKLFF
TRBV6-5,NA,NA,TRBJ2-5,TGTGCCAGCGGTACGGACACCACATTGGAGACCCAGTACTTC,CASGTDTTLETQYF
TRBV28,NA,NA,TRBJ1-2,TGTGCCAGCAGTTCACCTTATGGGGCCTGGGGCTACACCTTC,CASSSPYGAWGYTF
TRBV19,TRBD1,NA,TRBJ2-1,TGTGCCAGTAGTATAGGGACAGGGTGGGGCAATGAGCAGTTCTTC,CASSIGTGWGNEQFF
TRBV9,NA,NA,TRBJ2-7,TGTGCCAGCAGCGTACAGGGAAGTGAGCAGTACTTC,CASSVQGSEQYF
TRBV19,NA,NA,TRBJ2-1,TGTGCCAGTAGTATAGATCCCGGCAGAACTGAGCAGTTCTTC,CASSIDPGRTEQFF
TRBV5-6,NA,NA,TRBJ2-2,TGTGCCAGCAGCCGAGATCTTGTCGGAACCGGGGAGCTGTTTTTT,CASSRDLVGTGELFF
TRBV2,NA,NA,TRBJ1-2,TGTGCCAGCACTGGGGTCCATGGCTACACCTTC,CASTGVHGYTF
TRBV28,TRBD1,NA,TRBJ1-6,TGTGCCAGCAGCCCCGGGACAGTGAATTCACCCCTCCACTTT,CASSPGTVNSPLHF
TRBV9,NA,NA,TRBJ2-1,TGTGCCAGCAGCGAGCGCCAGTTTCTCAATGAGCAGTTCTTC,CASSERQFLNEQFF
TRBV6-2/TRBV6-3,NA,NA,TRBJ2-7,TGTGCCAGCAGTTACGGGAGGACGGCGGGGGCCTTCTACGAGCAGTACTTC,CASSYGRTAGAFYEQYF
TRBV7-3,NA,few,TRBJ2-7,TGTGCCAGCAGCTTAATGGTACGGCACGAGCAGTACTTC,CASSLMVRHEQYF
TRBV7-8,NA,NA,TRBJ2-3,TGTGCCAGCAGCTTAGTTTCTAGCTTCGGCACAGATACGCAGTATTTT,CASSLVSSFGTDTQYF
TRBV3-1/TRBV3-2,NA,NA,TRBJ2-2,TGTGCCAGCAGCTCACACGGCACCGGGGAGCTGTTTTTT,CASSSHGTGELFF
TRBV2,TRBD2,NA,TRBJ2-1,TGTGCCAGCACCCTCTCCAGCGGGGGCCGCGGTGAGCAGTTCTTC,CASTLSSGGRGEQFF
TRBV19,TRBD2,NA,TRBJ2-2,TGTGCCAGTAGTACCTGGGGTGGACTAGCGGGGAACACCGGGGAGCTGTTTTTT,CASSTWGGLAGNTGELFF
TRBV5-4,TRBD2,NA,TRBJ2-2,TGTGCCAGCCCCTGGGAGGGGCCGGGAAGCGGGGAGCTGTTTTTT,CASPWEGPGSGELFF
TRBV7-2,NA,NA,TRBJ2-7,TGTGCCAACCCCTCAAGGACGGATATCTACGAGCAGTACTTC,CANPSRTDIYEQYF
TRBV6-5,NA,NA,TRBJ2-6,TGTGCCAGCAGATTCGGGGCCAACGTCCTGACTTTC,CASRFGANVLTF
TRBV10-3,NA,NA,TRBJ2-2,TGTGCCATCAGTGTACGGGACCTCGGTGATCTCGGGGAGCTGTTTTTT,CAISVRDLGDLGELFF
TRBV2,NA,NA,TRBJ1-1,TGTGCCAGCAGGGGGACACTTAACACTGAAGCTTTCTTT,CASRGTLNTEAFF
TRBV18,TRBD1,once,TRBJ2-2,TGTGCCAGCTCACCCGACAGGGGCCTGAACACCGGGGAGCTGTTTTTT,CASSPDRGLNTGELFF
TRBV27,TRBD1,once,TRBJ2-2,TGTGCCAGCAGTCGGGGGACAGGATTCGGGGAGCTGTTTTTT,CASSRGTGFGELFF
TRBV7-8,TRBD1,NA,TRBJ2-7,TGTGCCAGCAGCTTAGTTAAGTCCTCACACAGGGGGTACGAGCAGTACTTC,CASSLVKSSHRGYEQYF
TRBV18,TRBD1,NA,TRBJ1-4,TGTGCCAGCTCACCACGGACAGGGGGTGCAACTAATGAAAAACTGTTTTTT,CASSPRTGGATNEKLFF
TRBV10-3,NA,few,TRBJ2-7,TGTGCCATCAGTCAGAGCTCCTACGAGCAGTACTTC,CAISQSSYEQYF
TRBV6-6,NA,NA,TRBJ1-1,TGTGCCAGCAGTTACCAGGGAGGGAACACTGAAGCTTTCTTT,CASSYQGGNTEAFF
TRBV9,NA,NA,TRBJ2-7,TGTGCCAGCAGCCCGTACTTACAGGGACCCTACGAGCAGTACTTC,CASSPYLQGPYEQYF
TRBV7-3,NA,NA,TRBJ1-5,TGTGCCAGCAGCCCTCAACACGGGGGGCCCCAGCATTTT,CASSPQHGGPQHF
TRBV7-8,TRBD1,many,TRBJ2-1,TGTGCCAGCAGCTTAGAGGGACAGAACAATGAAGAGCAGTTCTTC,CASSLEGQNNEEQFF
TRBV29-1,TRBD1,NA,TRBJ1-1,TGCAGCGTTGGGGACAGGGCTCTGAACACTGAAGCTTTCTTT,CSVGDRALNTEAFF
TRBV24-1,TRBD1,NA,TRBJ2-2,TGTGCCACCAGTGTCTCGACAGGGGGCCTCACCGGGGAGCTGTTTTTT,CATSVSTGGLTGELFF
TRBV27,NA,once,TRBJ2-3,TGTGCCAGCAGTTCGCCTAGGGGGAGCGGCACAGATACGCAGTATTTT,CASSSPRGSGTDTQYF
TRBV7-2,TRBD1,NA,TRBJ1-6,TGTGCCAGCAGCTTAACGGGGACAGTCTTTAATTCACCCCTCCACTTT,CASSLTGTVFNSPLHF
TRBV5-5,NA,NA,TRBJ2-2,TGTGCCAGCAGCTTGGTTCGGGACACCGGGGAGCTGTTTTTT,CASSLVRDTGELFF
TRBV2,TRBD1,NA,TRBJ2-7,TGTGCCAGCAGCGCTTTGACAGGGAAGAGATACGAGCAGTACTTC,CASSALTGKRYEQYF
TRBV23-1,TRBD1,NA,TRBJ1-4,TGCGCCAGCAGTCATACAGGGGGCGAAAAACTGTTTTTT,CASSHTGGEKLFF
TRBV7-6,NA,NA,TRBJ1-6,TGTGCCAGCAGCACCTACTATAATTCACCCCTCCACTTT,CASSTYYNSPLHF